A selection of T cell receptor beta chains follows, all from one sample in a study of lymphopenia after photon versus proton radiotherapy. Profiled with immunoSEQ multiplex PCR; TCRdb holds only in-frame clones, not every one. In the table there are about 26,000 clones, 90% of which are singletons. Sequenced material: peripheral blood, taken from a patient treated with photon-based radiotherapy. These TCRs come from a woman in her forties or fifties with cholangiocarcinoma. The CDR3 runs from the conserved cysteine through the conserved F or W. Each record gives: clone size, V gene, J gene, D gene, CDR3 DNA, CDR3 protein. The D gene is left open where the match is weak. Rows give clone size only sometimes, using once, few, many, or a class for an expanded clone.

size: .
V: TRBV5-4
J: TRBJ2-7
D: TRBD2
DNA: TGTGCCAGCAGCTTGGCCGGGACTAGCGGCTACGAGCAGTACTTC
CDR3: CASSLAGTSGYEQYF

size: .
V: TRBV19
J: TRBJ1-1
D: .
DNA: TGTGCCAGTAGTATAGACGGGGGGGCAACTGAAGCTTTCTTT
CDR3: CASSIDGGATEAFF

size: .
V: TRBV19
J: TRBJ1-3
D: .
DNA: TGTGCCAGTAGTATAGACCGTGGAAACACCATATATTTT
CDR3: CASSIDRGNTIYF

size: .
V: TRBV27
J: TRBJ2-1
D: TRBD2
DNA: TGTGCCAGCAGCCCATTCACGAGCGGGGGCTACAATGAGCAGTTCTTC
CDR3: CASSPFTSGGYNEQFF

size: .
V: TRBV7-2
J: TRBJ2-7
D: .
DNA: TGTGCCAGCAGCTTAGGGACAGCCAGCTCCTACGAGCAGTACTTC
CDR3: CASSLGTASSYEQYF

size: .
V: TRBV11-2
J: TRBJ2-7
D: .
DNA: TGTGCCAGCAGCTTAGCCTCCTACGAGCAGTACTTC
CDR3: CASSLASYEQYF

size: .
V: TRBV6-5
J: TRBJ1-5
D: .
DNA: TGTGCCAGCAGTTACTCGGGGGTTGGCAATCAGCCCCAGCATTTT
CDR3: CASSYSGVGNQPQHF

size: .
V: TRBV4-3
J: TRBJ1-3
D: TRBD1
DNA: TGCGCCAGCAGCCGGACAGGGGGCGAGCAGTATCCGAGAATATATTTT
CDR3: CASSRTGGEQYPRIYF

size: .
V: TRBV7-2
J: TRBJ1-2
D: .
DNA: TGTGCCAGCAGCTTGGGTGGGAACTATGGCTACACCTTC
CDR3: CASSLGGNYGYTF

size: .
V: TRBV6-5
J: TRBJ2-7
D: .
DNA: TGTGCCAGCAGTTACGGTGGGGGGAGCGAGCAGTACTTC
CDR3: CASSYGGGSEQYF

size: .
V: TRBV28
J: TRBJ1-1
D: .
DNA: TGTGCCAGCAGCCCCTTATCGGGACCTTCCACGATACCGCACTTT
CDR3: CASSPLSGPSTIPHF

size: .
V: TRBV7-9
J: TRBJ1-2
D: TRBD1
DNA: TGTGCCAGCAGCTTTTCGGCAGGGGGTAGCTATGGCTACACCTTC
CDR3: CASSFSAGGSYGYTF

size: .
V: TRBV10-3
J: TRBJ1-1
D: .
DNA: TGTGCCATCACCGCGGGGGCGAACACTGAAGCTTTCTTT
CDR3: CAITAGANTEAFF

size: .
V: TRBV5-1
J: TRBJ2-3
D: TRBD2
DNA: TGCGCCAGCAGCTTGGTCGCGGGGGTCGGTTACTCAGGTACGCAGTATTTT
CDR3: CASSLVAGVGYSGTQYF

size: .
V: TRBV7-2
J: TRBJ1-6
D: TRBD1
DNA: TGTGCCAGCAGCTTAGTATTCAGGGGGCGAACACAGAATTCACCCCTCCACTTT
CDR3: CASSLVFRGRTQNSPLHF

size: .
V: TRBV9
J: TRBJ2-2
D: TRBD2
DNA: TGTGCCAGCAGCGTAGGGCCAGCGGGGGGGACCGGGGAGCTGTTTTTT
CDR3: CASSVGPAGGTGELFF

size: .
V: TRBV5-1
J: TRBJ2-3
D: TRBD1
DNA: TGCGCCAGCAGCATGACAGGGGGCGGCACAGATACGCAGTATTTT
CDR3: CASSMTGGGTDTQYF

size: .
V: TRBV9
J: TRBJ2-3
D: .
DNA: TGTGCCAGCAGCGTAACAGGGCCGGGAGATACGCAGTATTTT
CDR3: CASSVTGPGDTQYF

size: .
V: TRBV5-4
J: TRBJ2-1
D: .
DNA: TGTGCCAGCAGCTTGGACGGTGAGCAGTTCTTC
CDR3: CASSLDGEQFF

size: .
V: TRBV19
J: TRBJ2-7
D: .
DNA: TGTGCCAGTAGTAAGGAGGACATTTCCTACGAGCAGTACTTC
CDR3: CASSKEDISYEQYF

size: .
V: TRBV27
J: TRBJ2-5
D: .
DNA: TGTGCCAGCAGTTACCACCCCGGGGGGCAGGCGACCCAGTACTTC
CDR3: CASSYHPGGQATQYF

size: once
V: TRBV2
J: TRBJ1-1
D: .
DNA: TGTGCCAGCAGCCGGGGGGTGGTGAACACTGAAGCTTTCTTT
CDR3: CASSRGVVNTEAFF

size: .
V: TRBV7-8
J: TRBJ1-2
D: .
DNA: TGTGCCAGCAGCCCCCAGCCGGACTATGGCTACACCTTC
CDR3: CASSPQPDYGYTF